Below are 21 T cell receptor beta chains sequenced from a single sample in a study of cytomegalovirus exposure and HLA in healthy donors (dated by TCRdb to about 2017). The protocol used for the library was the immunoSEQ multiplex PCR assay. The multiplex PCR relied on a mix of 60 forward primers for TCR Vbeta segments and 13 reverse primers for TCR Jbeta segments. TCRdb holds this immuneACCESS table with in-frame rearrangements only. Some clones are missing; in checked studies, unresolved V genes explain under half, and the rest has no known cause. The sample's clone listing holds 130,000 to 150,000 clones. Roughly 2.7% of the sample belongs to the ten largest clones. Material: PBMCs. The source is a man aged 35-49 years in good health and CMV-seronegative.

A word on this clone: A junction end diverges from the germline sequence, so it may reflect a read error. The chain joins TRBV6-6 to TRBJ1-2; D unclear. The CDR3 spans 11 residues. Germline V gene lookup returns CDR1 MNHNY and CDR2 SVGAGI (reference sequence). CDR3 in amino acids: CASREGLFWTF. DNA of the CDR3: TGTGCCAGCAGGGAGGGTCTCTTCTGGACTTTC.

This chain joins TRBV2 and TRBJ1-6; 8 bases are shared with TRBD1. The CDR3 consists of 15 residues. Per the germline V gene, CDR1 is SNHLY and CDR2 is FYNNEI. The J segment lost 9 bases and the V segment lost 7 bases, leaving 11 bases of the junction unmatched. CDR3 nucleotides: TGTGCCAGCACTAGAGGACAGGGAAAGCCTTCACCCCTCCACTTT. Translated: CASTRGQGKPSPLHF.

The V call is TRBV7-6, the J call TRBJ1-2; TRBD1 is a possible D gene (6 bases). The V end lost 4 bases, the J end lost 7 bases, and 19 bases lay between the germline ends. Germline V gives CDR1 SGHVS, CDR2 FNYEAQ. This CDR3 is 15 amino acids long. CDR3 in DNA: TGTGCCAGCAGCTCCGCCTCTCAGGGGCGACGTGGCTACACCTTC. Amino acid sequence: CASSSASQGRRGYTF.

The V and J genes are TRBV28 and TRBJ1-2; tentatively, D is TRBD1 (6 bases). Trimming pared 8 bases from V and 4 bases from J, leaving 11 bases between. The CDR3 is 12 amino acids. CDR1 and CDR2 (germline): MDHEN, SYDVKM. The CDR3 DNA is TGTGCCAGCGAGGGGGAGATCTATGGCTACACCTTC. It is translated as CASEGEIYGYTF.

V usage is TRBV5-1 and J usage is TRBJ2-4; TRBD2 is a possible D gene (6 bases). V shed 0 bases and J shed 1 base, with 11 bases lying between them. The CDR3 totals 16 residues. CDR1 is SGHRS, CDR2 YFSETQ, per germline. CDR3 sequence (DNA): TGCGCCAGCAGCTTGGATGGGGGGTTGGCCAAAAACATTCAGTACTTC. Protein: CASSLDGGLAKNIQYF.

The chain couples TRBV19 to TRBJ1-5; 7 bases are a match to TRBD1. The germline V gene encodes CDR1 LNHDA and CDR2 SQIVND (reference sequence). The CDR3 extends over 15 amino acids. The J segment lost 5 bases and the V segment lost 3 bases, leaving 7 bases of the junction unmatched. CDR3 loop: CASSIGQVGYQPQHF. The CDR3 DNA reads as TGTGCCAGTAGTATTGGACAGGTAGGATATCAGCCCCAGCATTTT. The full variable domain, its missing parts supplied by reference TRBV19 and TRBJ1-5, is DGGITQSPKYLFRKEGQNVTLSCEQNLNHDAMYWYRQDPGQGLRLIYYSQIVNDFQKGDIAEGYSVSREKKESFPLTVTSAQKNPTAFYLCASSIGQVGYQPQHFGDGTRLSIL.

V is TRBV6-5 and J is TRBJ2-7; weak D call: TRBD1 (5 bases). Trimming took off 5 bases at V and 6 bases at J, with 11 bases between the two ends. The CDR3 length is 12 residues. The V gene's germline CDR1 is MNHEY and CDR2 SVGAGI. The CDR3 DNA reads as TGTGCCAGCAGTCGAAGGGGATCCGAGCAGTACTTC. This translates into CASSRRGSEQYF.

The chain employs TRBV20-1 and TRBJ1-1; unclear D gene. The CDR3 spans 11 residues. The germline V and J ends were trimmed by 3 bases and 4 bases, with 6 bases remaining between them. Germline V gene data show CDR1 as DFQATT and CDR2 as SNEGSKA (reference sequence). CDR3 coding DNA: TGCAGTGCTAGTCCGTTCACTGAAGCTTTCTTT. Translated: CSASPFTEAFF.

The chain employs TRBV27 and TRBJ2-6, with 10 bases that match TRBD1. The V gene's germline CDR1 is MNHEY and CDR2 SMNVEV (reference sequence). The trim removed 7 bases at V and 1 base at J, leaving 22 bases unmatched. The length of the CDR3 is 22 residues. CDR3 in DNA: TGTGCCAGCAACCACCCAACCGCGGGACAGGGGAGAAAGCAATCTGGGGCCAACGTCCTGACTTTC. It translates to CASNHPTAGQGRKQSGANVLTF. The whole variable domain, remainder taken from reference TRBV27 and TRBJ2-6, is EAQVTQNPRYLITVTGKKLTVTCSQNMNHEYMSWYRQDPGLGLRQIYYSMNVEVTDKGDVPEGYKVSRKEKRNFPLILESPSPNQTSLYFCASNHPTAGQGRKQSGANVLTFGAGSRLTVL.

CDR3 coding DNA: TGTGCCAGCAGCCAAGTGGGTCAGGGGGGTAATTCACCCCTCCACTTT. Its translation is CASSQVGQGGNSPLHF. The rearrangement uses TRBV4-2 and TRBJ1-6; the match to TRBD1 covers 7 bases. The CDR3 contains 16 residues. V was clipped by 1 base and J by 6 bases; unmatched bases: 6. Per the germline V gene, CDR1 is LGHNA and CDR2 is YNFKEQ.

The chain is built from TRBV7-9 and TRBJ1-5; TRBD1 might be the D (6 bases). Per germline, CDR1 SEHNR and CDR2 FQNEAQ (reference sequence). This CDR3 region has 17 residues. V was shortened by 3 bases and J by 2 bases, with 17 bases between the two germline ends. The DNA of the CDR3 is TGTGCCAGCAGCTTGAGGCGTGCGGGGGGCCGCAATCAGCCCCAGCATTTT. Translating gives CASSLRRAGGRNQPQHF.

The rearrangement links TRBV5-1 to TRBJ2-5, with 15 bases matching TRBD2. Germline CDR1 SGHRS, CDR2 YFSETQ. CDR3 size: 17 residues. V was pared by 3 bases and J by 0 bases, with 3 bases of the junction left unmatched. The chain's CDR3 is CASSSGLAGGNQETQYF. As DNA, the CDR3 is TGCGCCAGCAGCTCGGGACTAGCGGGAGGAAACCAAGAGACCCAGTACTTC.

This chain connects TRBV28 to TRBJ2-5; TRBD2 aligns across 10 bases. The trim removed 2 bases at V and 5 bases at J, leaving 5 bases unmatched. Germline CDR1 is MDHEN and CDR2 is SYDVKM. This CDR3 is 15 amino acids long. CDR3 protein: CASSLQRGGGETQYF. The CDR3 DNA follows: TGTGCCAGCAGTTTACAGCGGGGGGGCGGGGAGACCCAGTACTTC. Based on the CDR3 plus reference TRBV28 and TRBJ2-5, the full variable domain is DVKVTQSSRYLVKRTGEKVFLECVQDMDHENMFWYRQDPGLGLRLIYFSYDVKMKEKGDIPEGYSVSREKKERFSLILESASTNQTSMYLCASSLQRGGGETQYFGPGTRLLVL.

The chain employs TRBV7-2 and TRBJ1-4, with 9 bases fitting TRBD1. The trim removed 0 bases at V and 8 bases at J, leaving 4 bases unmatched. CDR3 length equals 15 residues. The germline V gene has CDR1 SGHTA and CDR2 FQGNSA. The CDR3 DNA reads as TGTGCCAGCAGCTTAGCGCCGACAGGGGGGGAAAAACTGTTTTTT. It is translated as CASSLAPTGGEKLFF.

The V gene is TRBV2, the J gene TRBJ2-3, with TRBD1 identical over 8 bases. Germline V lookup: CDR1 SNHLY, CDR2 FYNNEI. With 8 bases clipped from V and 0 bases from J, the junction kept 4 bases outside the gene matches. This CDR3 spans 14 amino acids. The CDR3 nucleotides read TGTGCCAGCTCGAGGACAGGGAGCACAGATACGCAGTATTTT. Amino acid sequence: CASSRTGSTDTQYF.

The J gene is TRBJ2-1, the V gene TRBV7-9; tentatively, D is TRBD2 (7 bases). CDR3 length: 16 residues. The V end lost 1 base, the J end lost 2 bases, and 12 bases lay between the germline ends. Germline assignment: CDR1 SEHNR and CDR2 FQNEAQ (reference sequence). The CDR3 loop reads CASSLGGGRTYNEQFF. The CDR3 nucleotides read TGTGCCAGCAGCTTAGGGGGGGGCCGGACCTACAATGAGCAGTTCTTC.

The V call is TRBV2, the J call TRBJ2-4, with 11 bases that match TRBD1. Trimming at V came to 6 bases and at J to 1 base, leaving 14 bases not matched to a gene. The CDR3 covers 19 residues. Per the germline V gene, CDR1 is SNHLY and CDR2 is FYNNEI. CDR3 in amino acids: CASSPSALGTGGAKNIQYF. CDR3 DNA: TGTGCCAGCAGCCCTTCAGCGTTGGGGACAGGGGGTGCCAAAAACATTCAGTACTTC.

The V gene is TRBV6-4, the J gene TRBJ1-2, with unresolved D. The V and J ends lost 6 bases and 3 bases respectively, with 11 bases between them. Per germline, CDR1 MRHNA and CDR2 SNTAGT. CDR3 length: 13 residues. CDR3 protein: CASSPGRDYGYTF. The CDR3 nucleotides read TGTGCCAGCAGCCCCGGGAGAGACTATGGCTACACCTTC.

In the case of this clone: The same CDR3 arises from other DNA sequences in this sample as well. J is TRBJ1-1 and V is TRBV19, with D possibly matching TRBD1 (5 bases). Germline assignment: CDR1 LNHDA and CDR2 SQIVND (reference sequence). Trimming pared 6 bases from V and 5 bases from J, leaving 13 bases between. The CDR3 has 13 amino acids. The CDR3: CASSPQGGTEAFF. CDR3 nucleotides: TGTGCCAGTAGCCCGCAGGGAGGGACTGAAGCTTTCTTT. Based on the CDR3 plus reference TRBV19 and TRBJ1-1, the full variable domain is DGGITQSPKYLFRKEGQNVTLSCEQNLNHDAMYWYRQDPGQGLRLIYYSQIVNDFQKGDIAEGYSVSREKKESFPLTVTSAQKNPTAFYLCASSPQGGTEAFFGQGTRLTVV.

V is TRBV5-6 and J is TRBJ1-1; tentatively, D is TRBD1 (5 bases). V was trimmed by 1 base and J by 5 bases, leaving 15 bases between them. Per germline, CDR1 SGHDT and CDR2 YYEEEE. The CDR3 contains 15 residues. The CDR3 loop reads CASSLTGHAPTEAFF. The CDR3 DNA follows: TGTGCCAGCAGCTTGACCGGACACGCACCTACTGAAGCTTTCTTT. The full variable domain, in which reference TRBV5-6 and TRBJ1-1 provide the parts outside the CDR3, is DAGVTQSPTHLIKTRGQQVTLRCSPKSGHDTVSWYQQALGQGPQFIFQYYEEEERQRGNFPDRFSGHQFPNYSSELNVNALLLGDSALYLCASSLTGHAPTEAFFGQGTRLTVV.

The chain carries TRBV7-6 and TRBJ2-7; tentative D call: TRBD1 (6 bases). The V end was cut by 0 bases, the J end by 4 bases, with 13 bases between. CDR1 SGHVS and CDR2 FNYEAQ come from the germline V gene. The CDR3 loop spans 15 amino acids. In DNA form, the CDR3 reads TGTGCCAGCAGCTTAGCTGTTGGCCAGGGGTACGAGCAGTACTTC. As protein: CASSLAVGQGYEQYF. Using reference TRBV7-6 and TRBJ2-7 for the parts outside the CDR3, the full variable domain is GAGVSQSPRYKVTKRGQDVALRCDPISGHVSLYWYRQALGQGPEFLTYFNYEAQQDKSGLPNDRFSAERPEGSISTLTIQRTEQRDSAMYRCASSLAVGQGYEQYFGPGTRLTVT.